Sequencing of this TCR beta chain was carried out in a study of neurological immune-mediated disorders. Study-wide findings and caveats: Private repertoires in all groups were suggested by the finding that expanded clones across subjects shared no CDR3 amino acid sequences.

The study drew its healthy controls from blood bank volunteers in Maryland, USA. CDR1 and CDR2 from the germline V gene are ENHRY and SYGVKD. CDR3 length: 15 residues. Trimming pared 2 bases from V and 6 bases from J, leaving 16 bases between. This clonotype showed up many times. Its antigen is undetermined. Each CDR3 protein is one row after TCRdb ran MiXCR on the 5' RACE reads. The profile shows approximately 74,000 distinct CDR3 sequences, about 9.5% of them singletons. The clonotype originates from a man aged 50-60 years in good health. The chain uses TRBV10-3 and TRBJ1-2; possibly TRBD1 for D (6 bases). What was sequenced was PBMCs. CDR3 residues: CAISERQEIIDGYTF. CDR3 sequence (DNA): TGTGCCATCAGTGAGAGACAGGAAATAATAGATGGCTACACCTTC.